The 24 T cell receptor beta chains reported below all come from one sample, sequenced in a study of blood T cell repertoires in COVID-19. TCRdb keeps only in-frame clones here, not all; method: immunoSEQ multiplex PCR. The sample records approximately 190,000 clones, approximately 90% being singletons. Material for sequencing was peripheral blood. The receptors shown here come from an elderly man with acute or convalescent COVID-19.

The chain is built from TRBV5-1 and TRBJ2-5; D is possibly TRBD1 (6 bases). The CDR3 is made up of 15 amino acids. The V gene's germline CDR1 is SGHRS and CDR2 YFSETQ. V was clipped by 0 bases and J by 3 bases, with 12 bases between them. This CDR3 is CASSLATGSEETQYF. The CDR3 nucleotides are TGCGCCAGCAGCTTGGCGACAGGTTCCGAAGAGACCCAGTACTTC.

This sequence joins TRBV3-1 (or the pseudogene TRBV3-2) and TRBJ2-7, with D unresolved. The CDR3 loop spans 9 amino acids. The V and J ends lost 10 bases and 4 bases respectively, with 5 bases between them. Germline CDR1 and CDR2: LGHDT and YNNKEL (reference sequence). CDR3 residues: CATLYEQYV. CDR3 coding DNA: TGTGCCACCCTTTACGAGCAGTACGTC.

V is TRBV30 and J is TRBJ1-5; 7 bases align to TRBD1. Looked up from germline, CDR1 is GTSNPN and CDR2 is SVGIG (reference sequence). The CDR3 runs 15 residues. Unmatched junction bases numbered 10, after V lost 6 bases and J lost 2 bases. As DNA, the CDR3 is TGTGCCTGTAACTTAGGGGGCGTAGGCAATCAGCCCCAGCATTTT. This codes for CACNLGGVGNQPQHF.

This chain links TRBV27 with TRBJ2-3, with TRBD2 matching 9 bases. CDR3 length: 16 residues. The germline V gene encodes CDR1 MNHEY and CDR2 SMNVEV (reference sequence). J lost 5 bases, V lost 2 bases, and 8 bases had no gene match. CDR3 nucleotides: TGTGCCAGCAGTTTAAGGCTAGCGGGACAAAGAGATACGCAGTATTTT. This gives the protein CASSLRLAGQRDTQYF.

DNA of the CDR3: TGTGCCAGCAGTTCCCAGGGAAATCCGAAAGAAAAACTGTTTTTT. This codes for CASSSQGNPKEKLFF. This rearrangement joins TRBV6-5 to TRBJ1-4, with a possible D match to TRBD1 (5 bases). The CDR3 has 15 amino acids. Germline CDR1 is MNHEY and CDR2 is SVGAGI. Trimming removed 4 bases at V and 8 bases at J, with 17 bases between.

Concerning this clone: Germline is not matched at one junction end, which may reflect a read error. The rearrangement joins TRBV7-8 to TRBJ2-1; TRBD2 aligns across 11 bases. The CDR3 contains 15 residues. Germline V gene sequence: CDR1 SGHVS, CDR2 FQNEAQ. CDR3 loop: CASSLAGGNYNEQFF. The CDR3 DNA reads TGTGCCAGCAGCCTAGCGGGAGGAAATTACAATGAGCAGTTCTTC.

The chain joins TRBV5-1 to TRBJ1-1, with unresolved D. Deletions cut 1 base from V and 0 bases from J, with 16 bases between. There are 17 residues in the CDR3. From germline, CDR1 is SGHRS and CDR2 YFSETQ. DNA for the CDR3: TGCGCCAGCAGCTTGAGGTCTGTATCGGAGGTGAACACTGAAGCTTTCTTT. Protein: CASSLRSVSEVNTEAFF. Full variable domain (missing parts from reference TRBV5-1 and TRBJ1-1): KAGVTQTPRYLIKTRGQQVTLSCSPISGHRSVSWYQQTPGQGLQFLFEYFSETQRNKGNFPGRFSGRQFSNSRSEMNVSTLELGDSALYLCASSLRSVSEVNTEAFFGQGTRLTVV.

The count of this clone is one. V gene TRBV4-3 combines with J gene TRBJ2-3; a possible D gene is TRBD2 (5 bases). Germline CDR1 and CDR2: LGHNA and YSLEER. Trimming took 3 bases from V and 1 from J, leaving 8 bases between them. The CDR3 has 14 residues. The CDR3 loop is CASSQQLGTDTQYF. The CDR3 DNA sequence: TGCGCCAGCAGCCAGCAACTAGGCACAGATACGCAGTATTTT.

The V gene is TRBV29-1, the J gene TRBJ2-7, with D maybe TRBD1 (5 bases). The germline V and J ends were trimmed by 3 bases and 6 bases, with 18 bases remaining between them. This CDR3 has 14 amino acids. Germline V gene sequence: CDR1 SQVTM, CDR2 ANQGSEA. CDR3 region: CSVDKAGIASEQYF. The CDR3 DNA is TGCAGCGTTGACAAGGCAGGGATAGCCTCCGAGCAGTACTTC.

V and J are TRBV9 and TRBJ2-7; 8 nucleotides match TRBD2. After removal of 0 bases from V and 7 bases from J, the junction contained 6 bases not matched to a gene. This CDR3 contains 14 residues. Germline V gives CDR1 SGDLS, CDR2 YYNGEE. The DNA of the CDR3 is TGTGCCAGCAGCGTAGAAGGCGGGAGGAGGGAGCAGTACTTC. Its protein product is CASSVEGGRREQYF.

The gene calls are TRBV13 and TRBJ1-3, with D uncertain. The germline V gene has CDR1 PRHDT and CDR2 FYEKMQ (reference sequence). The ends were cut back, 0 bases at V and 12 bases at J, with 12 bases in the middle. CDR3 length: 13 residues. CDR3 sequence: CASSLGAPSSIYF. CDR3 bases: TGTGCCAGCAGCTTAGGGGCCCCCTCCAGCATATATTTT.

The CDR3 DNA follows: TGTGCCAGCAGTTACCTGGGACAGGGGGCCGCCGGGGAGCTGTTTTTT. Translated, it gives CASSYLGQGAAGELFF. The chain joins TRBV6-5 to TRBJ2-2, with 12 bases identical to TRBD1. The CDR3 sequence is 16 residues long. Germline V gene lookup returns CDR1 MNHEY and CDR2 SVGAGI. Losses at the gene ends were 2 bases for V and 6 bases for J; bases not matched to a gene: 4.

The rearrangement links TRBV2 to TRBJ1-1; D unresolved. Germline V CDR1 and CDR2: SNHLY, FYNNEI. The ends were cut back, 3 bases at V and 4 bases at J, with 9 bases in the middle. There are 13 residues in the CDR3. Here the CDR3 reads CASSDPGSTEAFF. CDR3 DNA: TGTGCCAGCAGTGACCCGGGTTCCACTGAAGCTTTCTTT.

The V call is TRBV4-2, the J call TRBJ2-1; 10 positions match TRBD2. Germline CDR1 is LGHNA and CDR2 is YNFKEQ. J gave up 10 bases and V 0 bases, and 6 bases lay outside the gene matches. This CDR3 contains 15 residues. DNA of the CDR3: TGTGCCAGCAGCCAAGATCTAGCGGGAGCCAGGGAGCAGTTCTTC. It codes for CASSQDLAGAREQFF.

The gene calls are TRBV4-2 and TRBJ2-3; TRBD2 matches at 9 bases. V gave up 1 base and J gave up 1 base; unmatched junction bases: 3. Germline values: CDR1 LGHNA, CDR2 YNFKEQ. The CDR3 loop spans 16 amino acids. This chain's CDR3 is CASSQVQREGTDTQYF. CDR3 nucleotides: TGTGCCAGCAGCCAAGTACAGCGGGAGGGCACAGATACGCAGTATTTT.

In nucleotides, the CDR3 is TGCAGTGCTAGTCTCCCTTTCGGTGCCAGCAATCAGCCCCAGCATTTT. Translating gives CSASLPFGASNQPQHF. This chain joins TRBV20-1 and TRBJ1-5, with no clear D. The V and J ends lost 3 bases and 1 base respectively, with 16 bases between them. This CDR3 contains 16 residues. Germline values: CDR1 DFQATT, CDR2 SNEGSKA (reference sequence).

V and J are TRBV7-2 and TRBJ1-3; tentative D call: TRBD1 (5 bases). CDR1 is SGHTA, CDR2 FQGNSA, per germline. V lost 5 bases and J 3 bases, leaving 14 bases between the germline ends. The CDR3 extends over 15 amino acids. CDR3 region: CASSQGARLGNTIYF. The DNA of the CDR3 is TGTGCCAGCAGCCAAGGGGCCAGGCTTGGAAACACCATATATTTT.

The chain is built from TRBV7-3 and TRBJ1-4; 11 bases map to TRBD1. There are 19 residues in the CDR3. The V gene end was trimmed by 5 bases and the J gene end by 0 bases; junction bases not matched to a gene: 11. Germline values: CDR1 SGHTA, CDR2 FQGTGA. The CDR3 DNA follows: TGTGCCAGCAGCGCCGGGGACAGGGGGAGTAATGCAACTAATGAAAAACTGTTTTTT. This encodes CASSAGDRGSNATNEKLFF.

This sequence joins TRBV7-2 and TRBJ2-2; D not resolved. The CDR3 has 16 amino acids. Germline CDR1 reads SGHTA; CDR2 reads FQGNSA. The germline V and J ends were trimmed by 2 bases and 0 bases, with 10 bases remaining between them. The CDR3 DNA follows: TGTGCCAGCAGCTTATTCGGCGGCTCGAACACCGGGGAGCTGTTTTTT. Residues: CASSLFGGSNTGELFF.

The V and J genes are TRBV30 and TRBJ1-5; no definite D call. The germline V gene encodes CDR1 GTSNPN and CDR2 SVGIG (reference sequence). The CDR3 totals 14 residues. Trimming cost V 3 bases and J 0 bases, with 9 bases left between them. The CDR3 DNA is TGTGCCTGGAGACAGCCTTATAGCAATCAGCCCCAGCATTTT. Amino acid sequence: CAWRQPYSNQPQHF.

The CDR3 nucleotides are TGTGCCATCTCGCTAGGTTACAATGAGCAGTTCTTC. Amino acids: CAISLGYNEQFF. The rearrangement links TRBV10-3 to TRBJ2-1, with D hard to call. The CDR3 has 12 amino acids. CDR1 and CDR2 from the germline V gene are ENHRY and SYGVKD. The V and J ends lost 8 bases and 4 bases respectively, with 9 bases between them.

The chain employs TRBV5-1 and TRBJ2-3; 12 bases line up with TRBD2. The CDR3 is made up of 18 amino acids. Trimming removed 0 bases from V and 2 bases from J; junction bases left unmatched: 7. The germline CDR1 and CDR2 sequences are SGHRS and YFSETQ. DNA for the CDR3: TGCGCCAGCAGCTTGGCGCTAGCGGGAGGGCAGGCCACAGATACGCAGTATTTT. As protein: CASSLALAGGQATDTQYF.

The chain employs TRBV7-8 and TRBJ1-5; D possibly corresponds to TRBD1 (5 bases). The CDR3 runs to 14 residues. CDR1 is SGHVS and CDR2 is FQNEAQ in the germline V gene. The V and J ends lost 1 base and 7 bases respectively, with 11 bases between them. The CDR3, as DNA: TGTGCCAGCAGCTTAGGGGGGGATGGGCAGCCCCAGCATTTT. Its translation is CASSLGGDGQPQHF.

The chain links TRBV25-1 to TRBJ1-1; 7 bases map to TRBD1. Germline lookup yields CDR1 MGHDK and CDR2 SYGVNS. Trimming took 3 bases from V and 0 from J; bases not matched to a gene: 4. This CDR3 is 15 amino acids long. CDR3 protein: CASSDLTGVNTEAFF. In nucleotides, the CDR3 is TGTGCCAGCAGTGACCTAACAGGGGTGAACACTGAAGCTTTCTTT.